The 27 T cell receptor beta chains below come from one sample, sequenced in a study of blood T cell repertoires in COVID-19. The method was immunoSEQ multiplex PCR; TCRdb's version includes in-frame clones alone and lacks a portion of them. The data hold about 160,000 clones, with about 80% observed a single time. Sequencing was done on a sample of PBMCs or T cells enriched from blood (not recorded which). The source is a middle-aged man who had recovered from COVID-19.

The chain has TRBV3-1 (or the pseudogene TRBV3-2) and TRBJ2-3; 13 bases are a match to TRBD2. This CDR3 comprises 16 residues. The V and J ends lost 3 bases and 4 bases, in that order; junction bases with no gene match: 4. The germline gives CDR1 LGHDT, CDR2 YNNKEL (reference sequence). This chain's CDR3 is CASSHTSGGAPDTQYF. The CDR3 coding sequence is TGTGCCAGCAGCCATACTAGCGGGGGGGCGCCAGATACGCAGTATTTT.

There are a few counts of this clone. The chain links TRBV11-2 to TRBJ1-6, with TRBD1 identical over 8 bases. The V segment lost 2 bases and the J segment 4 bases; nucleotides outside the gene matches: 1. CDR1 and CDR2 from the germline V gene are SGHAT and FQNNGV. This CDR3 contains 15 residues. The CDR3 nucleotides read TGTGCCAGCAGCTTAACAGGGGGGTATAATTCACCCCTCCACTTT. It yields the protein CASSLTGGYNSPLHF.

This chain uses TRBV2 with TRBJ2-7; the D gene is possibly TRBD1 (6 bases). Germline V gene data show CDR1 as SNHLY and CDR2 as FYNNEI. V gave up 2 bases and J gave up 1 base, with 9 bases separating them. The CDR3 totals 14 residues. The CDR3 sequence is CASSEWDISYEQYF. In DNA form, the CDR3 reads TGTGCCAGCAGTGAATGGGACATTTCCTACGAGCAGTACTTC.

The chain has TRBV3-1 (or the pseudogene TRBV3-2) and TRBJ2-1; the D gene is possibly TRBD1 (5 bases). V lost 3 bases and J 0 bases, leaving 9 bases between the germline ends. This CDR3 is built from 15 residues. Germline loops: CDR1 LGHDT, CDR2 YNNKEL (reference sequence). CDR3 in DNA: TGTGCCAGCAGCCAGGACCAGGGCTCCTACAATGAGCAGTTCTTC. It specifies CASSQDQGSYNEQFF.

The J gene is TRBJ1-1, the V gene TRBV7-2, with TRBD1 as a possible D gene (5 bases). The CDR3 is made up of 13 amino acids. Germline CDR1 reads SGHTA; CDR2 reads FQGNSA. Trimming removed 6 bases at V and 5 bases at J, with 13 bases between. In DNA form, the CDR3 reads TGTGCCAGCAGGTACAGGAGAAGTACTGAAGCTTTCTTT. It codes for CASRYRRSTEAFF.

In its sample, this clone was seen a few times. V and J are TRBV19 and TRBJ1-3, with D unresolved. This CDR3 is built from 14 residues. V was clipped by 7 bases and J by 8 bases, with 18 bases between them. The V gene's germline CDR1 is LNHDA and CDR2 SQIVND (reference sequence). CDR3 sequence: CASTDSFEGDTIYF. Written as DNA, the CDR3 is TGTGCCAGTACAGACTCCTTTGAGGGAGACACCATATATTTT.

The CDR3 loop reads CASSRTGPYGYTF. The CDR3 DNA sequence: TGTGCCAGCAGCCGGACAGGACCCTATGGCTACACCTTC. The chain employs TRBV12-3 or TRBV12-4 and TRBJ1-2, with TRBD1 matching 7 bases. The trim removed 6 bases at V and 4 bases at J, leaving 5 bases unmatched. This CDR3 spans 13 amino acids.

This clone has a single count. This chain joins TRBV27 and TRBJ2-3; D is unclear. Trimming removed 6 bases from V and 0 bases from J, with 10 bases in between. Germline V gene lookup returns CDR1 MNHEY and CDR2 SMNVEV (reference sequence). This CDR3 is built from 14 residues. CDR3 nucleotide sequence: TGTGCCAGCAGCTTGACTCTTAGCACAGATACGCAGTATTTT. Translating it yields CASSLTLSTDTQYF.

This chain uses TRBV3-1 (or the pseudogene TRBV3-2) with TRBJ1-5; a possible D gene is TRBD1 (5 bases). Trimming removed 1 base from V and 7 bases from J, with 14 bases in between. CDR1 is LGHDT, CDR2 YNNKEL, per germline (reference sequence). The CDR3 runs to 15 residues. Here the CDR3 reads CASSQGQQVKQPQHF. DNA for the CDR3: TGTGCCAGCAGCCAAGGTCAACAGGTAAAACAGCCCCAGCATTTT.

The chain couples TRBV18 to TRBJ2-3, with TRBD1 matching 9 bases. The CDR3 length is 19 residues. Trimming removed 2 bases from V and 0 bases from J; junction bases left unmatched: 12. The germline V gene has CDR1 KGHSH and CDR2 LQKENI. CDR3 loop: CASSPGRTGVRDSTDTQYF. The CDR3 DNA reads TGTGCCAGCTCACCAGGGAGGACAGGGGTGCGCGATAGCACAGATACGCAGTATTTT.

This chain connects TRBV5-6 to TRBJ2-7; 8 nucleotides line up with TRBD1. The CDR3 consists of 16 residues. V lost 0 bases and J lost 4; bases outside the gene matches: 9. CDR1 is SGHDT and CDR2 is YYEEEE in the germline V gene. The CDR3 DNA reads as TGTGCCAGCAGCTTGGTCCAGGGGGCCCTTACTTACGAGCAGTACTTC. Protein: CASSLVQGALTYEQYF.

The DNA for the CDR3 is TGTGCCAGTAACGACAGGGGCTATGGCTACACCTTC. It is translated as CASNDRGYGYTF. V and J are TRBV28 and TRBJ1-2, with 8 bases aligning to TRBD1. The CDR3 consists of 12 residues. V was clipped by 9 bases and J by 4 bases; unmatched bases: 4. Germline V CDR1 and CDR2: MDHEN, SYDVKM.

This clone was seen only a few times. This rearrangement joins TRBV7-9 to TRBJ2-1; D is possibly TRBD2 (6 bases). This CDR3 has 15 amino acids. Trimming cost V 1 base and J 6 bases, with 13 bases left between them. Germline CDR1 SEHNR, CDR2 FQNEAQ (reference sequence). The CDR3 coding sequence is TGTGCCAGCAGCTTAGTGACCGGGACTCCCAATGAGCAGTTCTTC. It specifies CASSLVTGTPNEQFF.

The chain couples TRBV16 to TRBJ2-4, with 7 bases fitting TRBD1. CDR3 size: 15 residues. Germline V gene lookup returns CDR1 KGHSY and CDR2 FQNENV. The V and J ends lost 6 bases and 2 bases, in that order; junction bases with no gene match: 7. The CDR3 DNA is TGTGCCAGCAGTCGCCAGGGGGAGACCAAAAACATTCAGTACTTC. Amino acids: CASSRQGETKNIQYF.

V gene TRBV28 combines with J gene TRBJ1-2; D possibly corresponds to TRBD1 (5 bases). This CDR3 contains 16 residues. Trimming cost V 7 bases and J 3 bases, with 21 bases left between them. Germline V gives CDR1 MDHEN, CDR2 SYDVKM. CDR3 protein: CASKETGGKKHYGYTF. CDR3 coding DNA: TGTGCCAGCAAGGAGACCGGGGGAAAGAAACACTATGGCTACACCTTC.

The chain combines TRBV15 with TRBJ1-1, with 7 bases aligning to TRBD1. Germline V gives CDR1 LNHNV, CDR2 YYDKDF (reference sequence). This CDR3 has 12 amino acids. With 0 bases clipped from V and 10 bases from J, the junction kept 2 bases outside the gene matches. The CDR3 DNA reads TGTGCCACCAGCAGAGATGAGGGGGCAGCTTTCTTT. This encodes CATSRDEGAAFF.

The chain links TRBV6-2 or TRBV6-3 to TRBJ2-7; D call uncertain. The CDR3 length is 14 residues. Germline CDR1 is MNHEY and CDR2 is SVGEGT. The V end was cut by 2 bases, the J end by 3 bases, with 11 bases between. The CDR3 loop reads CASSYPAGNYEQYF. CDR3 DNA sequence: TGTGCCAGCAGTTACCCCGCTGGCAACTACGAGCAGTACTTC.

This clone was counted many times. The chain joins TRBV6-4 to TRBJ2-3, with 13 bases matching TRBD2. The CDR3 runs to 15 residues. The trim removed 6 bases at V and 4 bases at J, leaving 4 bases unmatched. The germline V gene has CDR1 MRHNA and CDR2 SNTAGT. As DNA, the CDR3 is TGTGCCAGCAGCCCCACTAGCGGGGGGGCAGATACGCAGTATTTT. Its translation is CASSPTSGGADTQYF.

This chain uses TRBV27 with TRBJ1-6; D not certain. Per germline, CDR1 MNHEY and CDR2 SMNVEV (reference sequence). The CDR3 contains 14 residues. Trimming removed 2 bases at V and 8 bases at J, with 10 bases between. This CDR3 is CASSLGQYHSPLHF. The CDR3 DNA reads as TGTGCCAGCAGTTTAGGGCAGTACCATTCACCCCTCCACTTT.

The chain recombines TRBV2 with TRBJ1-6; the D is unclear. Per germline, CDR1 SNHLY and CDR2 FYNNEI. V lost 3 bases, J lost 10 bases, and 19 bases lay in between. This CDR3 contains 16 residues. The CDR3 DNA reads TGTGCCAGCAGTGACGGAGGAGGCAGTCGAGGCTCACCCCTCCACTTT. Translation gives CASSDGGGSRGSPLHF.

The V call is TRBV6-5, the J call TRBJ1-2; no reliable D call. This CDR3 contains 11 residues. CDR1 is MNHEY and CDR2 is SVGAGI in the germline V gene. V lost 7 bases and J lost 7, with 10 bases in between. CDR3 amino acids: CASITGIGYTF. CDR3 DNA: TGTGCCAGCATTACGGGGATTGGCTACACCTTC.

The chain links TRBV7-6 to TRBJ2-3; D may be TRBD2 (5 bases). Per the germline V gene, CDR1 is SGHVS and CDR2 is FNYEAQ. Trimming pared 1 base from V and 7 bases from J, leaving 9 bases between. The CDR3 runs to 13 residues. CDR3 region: CASSLEASYTQYF. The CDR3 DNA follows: TGTGCCAGCAGCTTAGAGGCTAGCTATACGCAGTATTTT.

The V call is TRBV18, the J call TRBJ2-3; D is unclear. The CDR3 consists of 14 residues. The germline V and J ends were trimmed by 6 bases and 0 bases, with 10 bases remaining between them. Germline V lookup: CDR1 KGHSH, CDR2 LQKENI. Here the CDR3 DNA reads TGTGCCAGCTCTTCCATCACTAGCACAGATACGCAGTATTTT. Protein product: CASSSITSTDTQYF.

DNA for the CDR3: TGCGCCAGCAGCTTGGCAAGCACAGATACGCAGTATTTT. It specifies CASSLASTDTQYF. The J gene is TRBJ2-3, the V gene TRBV5-1; D gene ambiguous. Between the trimmed V and J ends, which lost 0 bases and 0 bases, there was a span of 2 bases. The length of the CDR3 is 13 residues. The V gene's germline CDR1 is SGHRS and CDR2 YFSETQ. The full variable domain, completed using reference TRBV5-1 and TRBJ2-3, is KAGVTQTPRYLIKTRGQQVTLSCSPISGHRSVSWYQQTPGQGLQFLFEYFSETQRNKGNFPGRFSGRQFSNSRSEMNVSTLELGDSALYLCASSLASTDTQYFGPGTRLTVL.

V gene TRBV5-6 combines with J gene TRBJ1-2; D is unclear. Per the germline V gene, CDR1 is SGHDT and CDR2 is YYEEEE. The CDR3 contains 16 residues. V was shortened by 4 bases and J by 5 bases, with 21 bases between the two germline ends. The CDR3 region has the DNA TGTGCCAGCAGCGGGAGGCAGATTCCCACTGGGTATGGCTACACCTTC. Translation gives CASSGRQIPTGYGYTF.

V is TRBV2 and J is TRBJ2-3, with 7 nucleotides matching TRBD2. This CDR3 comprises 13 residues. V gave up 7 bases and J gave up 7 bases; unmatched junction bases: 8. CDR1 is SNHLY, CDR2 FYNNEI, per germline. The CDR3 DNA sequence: TGTGCCAGCAACAGCGGGGTTTCGAATACGCAGTATTTT. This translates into CASNSGVSNTQYF.

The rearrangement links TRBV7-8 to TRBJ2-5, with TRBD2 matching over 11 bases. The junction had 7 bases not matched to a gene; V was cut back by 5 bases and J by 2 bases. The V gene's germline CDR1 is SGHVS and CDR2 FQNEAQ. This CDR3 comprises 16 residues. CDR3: CASSPRLAGLQETQYF. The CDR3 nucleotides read TGTGCCAGCAGCCCGAGACTAGCGGGGTTACAAGAGACCCAGTACTTC. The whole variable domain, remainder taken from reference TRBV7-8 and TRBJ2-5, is GAGVSQSPRYKVAKRGQDVALRCDPISGHVSLFWYQQALGQGPEFLTYFQNEAQLDKSGLPSDRFFAERPEGSVSTLKIQRTQQEDSAVYLCASSPRLAGLQETQYFGPGTRLLVL.